This paragraph covers one T cell receptor (beta chain) sequence. This specimen comes from a study of blood T cell repertoires in COVID-19. Study-wide context: Samples representing acute and convalescent COVID-19 were sourced from the United States, Italy and Spain. T cells, B-cell-depleted T cells, or PBMCs supplied cDNA or gDNA.

This CDR3 comprises 15 residues. The V gene's germline CDR1 is SEHNR and CDR2 FQNEAQ (reference sequence). Between the trimmed V and J ends, which lost 1 base and 5 bases, there was a span of 12 bases. Original data processing: Amplification with reference gene primers provided the estimates of nucleated cell counts. Produced via immunoSEQ multiplex PCR; TCRdb's table is partial and in-frame only. D and trimming were read from the DNA, whereas the V and J calls and clone size are those reported in that table. The data contain approximately 38,000 clones, 85% to 95% of them singletons. Sequencing used peripheral blood. The sequence was collected from a human donor with active COVID-19. The donor label of this sample is uncertain. This rearrangement joins TRBV7-9 to TRBJ2-1; D call uncertain. The CDR3 region is CASSLGRKPNNEQFF. The CDR3 nucleotides are TGTGCCAGCAGCTTAGGCAGGAAACCAAACAATGAGCAGTTCTTC.